The 3 T cell receptor beta chains listed next were all sequenced from one sample in a study of shared clonotypes between healthy human individuals. Method: immunoSEQ multiplex PCR; TCRdb's copy keeps in-frame clones and lacks some. The table shows about 1.1 million clones, with about 72% occurring only once. The specimen sequenced was memory CD4+ T cells from PBMCs. The subset is: CD45RA-negative fraction. The source is a man aged 18 to 30 in good health. Some clones in this sample may be carry-over from other donors' samples.

The chain recombines TRBV10-2 with TRBJ2-2, with 9 bases aligning to TRBD2. This CDR3 has 14 amino acids. Germline CDR1 and CDR2: WSHSY and SAAADI. V lost 10 bases to trimming and J lost 3 bases; unmatched junction nucleotides: 6. The CDR3 sequence is CATHSGRDTGELFF. In DNA form, the CDR3 reads TGCGCCACCCATAGCGGGAGAGACACCGGGGAGCTGTTTTTT.

The chain uses TRBV2 and TRBJ2-1; 7 bases match TRBD1. CDR1 SNHLY and CDR2 FYNNEI come from the germline V gene. The ends lost 4 bases at V and 6 bases at J; junction bases unmatched: 9. This CDR3 has 15 amino acids. CDR3 sequence: CASSGMDRSTNEQFF. The DNA of the CDR3 is TGTGCCAGCAGTGGTATGGACAGGTCGACCAATGAGCAGTTCTTC.

Note on this clone: This sample includes further DNA sequences coding for the same CDR3. The chain carries TRBV10-3 and TRBJ2-1; TRBD2 matches 13 bases. V gave up 6 bases and J gave up 5 bases; unmatched junction bases: 1. CDR1 and CDR2 from the germline V gene are ENHRY and SYGVKD. The length of the CDR3 is 14 residues. The CDR3 loop reads CAIRGTSGDNEQFF. The DNA for the CDR3 is TGTGCCATCAGAGGGACTAGCGGGGACAATGAGCAGTTCTTC.